This T cell receptor beta chain was profiled in a study of PD-L1 blockade in urothelial cancer. As for the study in general: Chemotherapy regimens numbering 0 to 3 had been given to patients. Timepoints chosen for blood analysis were 3 weeks (second dose) and 6 weeks after treatment start. General study results and limits: Tumor-linked clones in blood grew more by 3 weeks in durable-benefit patients.

The investigators introduced synthetic TCR analog templates into each PCR as spikes. TCRdb's copy holds only in-frame clones and misses some; the assay was immunoSEQ multiplex PCR. The data show around 30,000 clones, more than 70% seen once. With respect to this clone: Its antigen is undetermined.

V shed 0 bases and J 1 base; nucleotides not matched to a gene: 3. CDR3 length: 15 amino acids. The germline V gene encodes CDR1 MNHEY and CDR2 SVGAGI. This TCR came from a man aged 50-60 years with urothelial cancer. The chain carries TRBV6-5 and TRBJ2-7; 7 bases are a match to TRBD2. Sequencing used PBMCs, obtained around atezolizumab (anti-PD-L1) treatment. The CDR3 region is CASSYSEGGSYEQYF. In DNA form, the CDR3 reads TGTGCCAGCAGTTACTCTGAGGGAGGGTCCTACGAGCAGTACTTC.